This T cell receptor (beta chain) was retrieved from a study of monozygotic twins with inflammatory bowel disease. The study's findings and limits: IBD patients shared fewer clonotypes with others than healthy twins, especially with disease activity.

Turning to this clonotype: Its specificity is unknown.

cDNA was produced in eight separate reactions per sample. TCRdb reprocessed the 5' RACE reads, keeping one entry per CDR3 protein, no DNA. Its clone listing holds some 330,000 distinct CDR3 sequences. The CDR3 is 14 amino acids. The germline V gene encodes CDR1 SGDLS and CDR2 YYNGEE. The rearrangement joins TRBV9 to TRBJ1-3. The receptor was derived from a human donor with ulcerative colitis or Crohn's disease, or a healthy co-twin of an affected twin (not recorded which). The sample was blood. CDR3 amino acids: CASSGLGSGNTIYF.